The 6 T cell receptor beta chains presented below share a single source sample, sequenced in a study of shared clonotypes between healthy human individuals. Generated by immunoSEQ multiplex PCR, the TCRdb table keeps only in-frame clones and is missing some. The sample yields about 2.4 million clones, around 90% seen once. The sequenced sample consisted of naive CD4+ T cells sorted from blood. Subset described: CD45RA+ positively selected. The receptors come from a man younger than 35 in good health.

In nucleotides, the CDR3 is TGTGCCAGCAGCGTAGAGCCAGGAGTAGCGGGGGAAGAGACCCAGTACTTC. This gives the protein CASSVEPGVAGEETQYF. The chain is built from TRBV9 and TRBJ2-5, with 9 positions matching TRBD2. After removal of 0 bases from V and 3 bases from J, the junction contained 9 bases not matched to a gene. The length of the CDR3 is 17 residues. Germline V gene lookup returns CDR1 SGDLS and CDR2 YYNGEE.

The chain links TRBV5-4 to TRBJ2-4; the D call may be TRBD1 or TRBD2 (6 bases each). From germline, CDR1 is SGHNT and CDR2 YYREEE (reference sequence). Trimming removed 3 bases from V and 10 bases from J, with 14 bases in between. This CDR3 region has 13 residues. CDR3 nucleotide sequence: TGTGCCAGCAGCTCGTCGCAGGGGAGGATTCAGTACTTC. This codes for CASSSSQGRIQYF.

DNA of the CDR3: TGTGCCAGCAGCCAAGCAGGAGGCATAGTAGCGGGGGCCGGGGAGCAGTACTTC. Protein product: CASSQAGGIVAGAGEQYF. This chain connects TRBV4-2 to TRBJ2-7; TRBD2 aligns across 9 bases. Germline CDR1 LGHNA, CDR2 YNFKEQ. This CDR3 contains 18 residues. Losses at the gene ends were 1 base for V and 7 bases for J; bases not matched to a gene: 17.

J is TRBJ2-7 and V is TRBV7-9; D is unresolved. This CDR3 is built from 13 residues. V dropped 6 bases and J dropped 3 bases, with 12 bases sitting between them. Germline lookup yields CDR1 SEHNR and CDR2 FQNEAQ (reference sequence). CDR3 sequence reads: CASRKPTIYEQYF. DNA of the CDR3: TGTGCCAGCAGGAAGCCCACAATCTACGAGCAGTACTTC.

The CDR3 coding sequence is TGCGCCAGCAGCCCCGGACGAGGCTTAGGACAAGAGACCCAGTACTTC. This gives the protein CASSPGRGLGQETQYF. The V gene is TRBV5-1, the J gene TRBJ2-5; D unresolved. This CDR3 comprises 16 residues. The germline gives CDR1 SGHRS, CDR2 YFSETQ. V shed 4 bases and J shed 2 bases, with 18 bases lying between them.

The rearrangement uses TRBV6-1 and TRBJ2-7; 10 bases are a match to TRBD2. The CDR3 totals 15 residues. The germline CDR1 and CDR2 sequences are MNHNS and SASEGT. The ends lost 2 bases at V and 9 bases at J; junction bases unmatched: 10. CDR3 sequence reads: CASSELASGRGVQYF. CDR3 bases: TGTGCCAGCAGTGAATTGGCTAGCGGGAGAGGAGTGCAGTACTTC.